This entry describes one T cell receptor beta chain. The antigen remains undetermined. This sample was taken from a study of identical twins. Study conclusions and caveats: Abundant cord blood beta clonotypes carried fewer insertions; memory repertoires showed none.

Germline CDR1 is DFQATT and CDR2 is SNEGSKA (reference sequence). There are 14 residues in the CDR3. The V gene end was trimmed by 5 bases and the J gene end by 2 bases; junction bases not matched to a gene: 7. Unique molecular identifiers were present on the cDNA, and a universal primer site came from template switching. TCRdb recomputed calls from the 5' RACE reads with MiXCR, one row per CDR3 protein. The sample shows roughly 690,000 distinct CDR3 sequences, around 6% of them seen only once. All donors were healthy Caucasians. The sample comprised naive T cells sorted from blood. The genes are TRBV20-1 and TRBJ2-3, with 7 bases identical to TRBD1. This clonotype originated in a young man in good health. CDR3 DNA: TGCAGTGCTGTAAACAGGGGAGCCACAGATACGCAGTATTTT. Protein product: CSAVNRGATDTQYF.